Below, 10 T cell receptor beta chains from the same sample are listed, as sequenced in a study of cytomegalovirus exposure and HLA in healthy donors. The repertoire was sequenced with immunoSEQ multiplex PCR; TCRdb's copy has only in-frame clones and lacks some. Of about 220,000 clones in the sample, 90% to 95% were seen once. Material: PBMCs. The receptors shown here come from a woman aged 18-30 years in good health and CMV-seronegative.

The chain carries TRBV19 and TRBJ2-1; 8 nucleotides match TRBD2. V was clipped by 4 bases and J by 8 bases; unmatched bases: 7. This CDR3 has 14 amino acids. Germline CDR1 is LNHDA and CDR2 is SQIVND (reference sequence). The DNA of the CDR3 is TGTGCCAGTAGTACGACGCTACTAGCGGATGAGCAGTTCTTC. This gives the protein CASSTTLLADEQFF.

The chain combines TRBV6-5 with TRBJ2-5; 8 bases are shared with TRBD2. Trimming cost V 6 bases and J 5 bases; bases outside gene matches: 11. Germline V gene lookup returns CDR1 MNHEY and CDR2 SVGAGI. The CDR3 covers 15 residues. The CDR3 region is CASRDIRGLGETQYF. For the CDR3, the DNA is TGTGCCAGCAGGGACATTAGGGGACTAGGGGAGACCCAGTACTTC.

This chain uses TRBV4-1 with TRBJ2-1; 12 bases are a match to TRBD2. Germline CDR1 and CDR2: MGHRA and YSYEKL. V shed 5 bases and J 8 bases; nucleotides not matched to a gene: 4. This CDR3 contains 14 residues. In nucleotides, the CDR3 is TGCGCCAGCAGCATAAGGACTAGCGGGGATGAGCAGTTCTTC. Protein: CASSIRTSGDEQFF.

In DNA form, the CDR3 reads TGCGCCAGCACGGGGTACCACCCCACCGGGGAGCTGTTTTTT. It specifies CASTGYHPTGELFF. The gene calls are TRBV5-1 and TRBJ2-2, with a possible D match to TRBD2 (5 bases). The CDR3 loop spans 14 amino acids. The germline gives CDR1 SGHRS, CDR2 YFSETQ. V lost 6 bases and J lost 4, with 13 bases in between.

The genes are TRBV19 and TRBJ1-3, with a possible D match to TRBD1 (5 bases). The CDR3 consists of 14 residues. Trimming stripped 5 bases from V and 8 bases from J, with 16 bases between. In germline, CDR1 is LNHDA, CDR2 SQIVND (reference sequence). DNA for the CDR3: TGTGCCAGTAGTCTGGACAATCCCGGAGACACCATATATTTT. Its translation is CASSLDNPGDTIYF. Looking up the rest from reference TRBV19 and TRBJ1-3 gives the full variable domain: DGGITQSPKYLFRKEGQNVTLSCEQNLNHDAMYWYRQDPGQGLRLIYYSQIVNDFQKGDIAEGYSVSREKKESFPLTVTSAQKNPTAFYLCASSLDNPGDTIYFGEGSWLTVV.

The rearrangement uses TRBV11-2 and TRBJ2-3; D unclear. This CDR3 spans 13 amino acids. Per germline, CDR1 SGHAT and CDR2 FQNNGV. Trimming shortened V by 5 bases and J by 3 bases, and 9 bases separated the two germline ends. CDR3 amino acids: CASSLIVTDTQYF. DNA of the CDR3: TGTGCCAGCAGCCTAATTGTAACAGATACGCAGTATTTT.

The chain couples TRBV27 to TRBJ2-1, with D hard to call. The CDR3 has 13 amino acids. Trimming shortened V by 4 bases and J by 0 bases, and 4 bases separated the two germline ends. CDR1 MNHEY and CDR2 SMNVEV come from the germline V gene (reference sequence). CDR3 residues: CASSSSSYNEQFF. The CDR3 region has the DNA TGTGCCAGCAGTTCGAGCTCCTACAATGAGCAGTTCTTC.

The V call is TRBV5-5, the J call TRBJ1-5; possible D gene TRBD1, 6 bases. Trimming cost V 1 base and J 0 bases, with 8 bases left between them. The CDR3 has 15 amino acids. Germline CDR1 is SGHKS and CDR2 is YYEKEE (reference sequence). CDR3 nucleotide sequence: TGTGCCAGCAGCTTGTTGGGGGCTAGCAATCAGCCCCAGCATTTT. Protein product: CASSLLGASNQPQHF.

As DNA, the CDR3 is TGTGCCAGCAGGTTTTGGTTGGGCAACGAGCAGTACTTC. It codes for CASRFWLGNEQYF. The rearrangement links TRBV6-5 to TRBJ2-7, with D unresolved. Trimming shortened V by 6 bases and J by 5 bases, and 14 bases separated the two germline ends. Germline loops: CDR1 MNHEY, CDR2 SVGAGI. The CDR3 runs 13 residues.

V and J are TRBV5-4 and TRBJ2-3, with 8 bases identical to TRBD2. Trimming took 4 bases from V and 4 from J; bases not matched to a gene: 5. This CDR3 has 14 residues. Germline V gene lookup returns CDR1 SGHNT and CDR2 YYREEE (reference sequence). In nucleotides, the CDR3 is TGTGCCAGCAGCCTAGGGACTAGTTCAGATACGCAGTATTTT. Amino acid sequence: CASSLGTSSDTQYF.